This TCR beta chain is drawn from a study of T cells in Graves' hyperthyroidism and ophthalmopathy. Across the study: The initial diagnosis was the point when peripheral blood was collected, ahead of any treatment. Study-level results: Stable hyperthyroidism was told apart from ophthalmopathy by a model built on 13 V-J features.

This clonotype turned up a few times. Its antigen is unknown. It was over 9.5 ml of fresh peripheral blood that supplied the PBMCs. Trimming took 5 bases from V and 4 from J, leaving 17 bases between them. Looked up from germline, CDR1 is MNHNS and CDR2 is SASEGT. The CDR3 runs to 15 residues. TCR beta CDR3 regions were amplified from RNA. The HTBI primer set served for first-round RT-PCR of the TCR CDR3. MiXCR was run by TCRdb on the multiplex PCR reads, yielding one entry per CDR3 protein. The table lists approximately 520,000 distinct CDR3 sequences, approximately 25% of them singletons. The material sequenced was blood. The V gene is TRBV6-1, the J gene TRBJ2-5, with D hard to call. The source of this sequence is a woman under 40 with Graves' ophthalmopathy. CDR3 sequence (DNA): TGTGCCAGCAGTCCCCAGAGTAAGGTTCCAGAGACCCAGTACTTC. It specifies CASSPQSKVPETQYF.